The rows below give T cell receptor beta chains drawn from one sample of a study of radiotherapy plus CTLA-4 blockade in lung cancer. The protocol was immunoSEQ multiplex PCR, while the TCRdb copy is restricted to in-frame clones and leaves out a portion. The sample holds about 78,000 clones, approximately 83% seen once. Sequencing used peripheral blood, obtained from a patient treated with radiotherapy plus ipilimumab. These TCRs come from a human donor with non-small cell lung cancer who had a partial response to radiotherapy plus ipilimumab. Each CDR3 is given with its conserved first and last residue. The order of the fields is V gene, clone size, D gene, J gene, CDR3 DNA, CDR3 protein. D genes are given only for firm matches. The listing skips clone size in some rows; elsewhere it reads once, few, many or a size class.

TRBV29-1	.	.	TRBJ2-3	TGCAGCGTCGGCGGGAATTTCGGAGATACGCAGTATTTT	CSVGGNFGDTQYF
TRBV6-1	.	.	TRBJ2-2	TGTGCCAGCAGAGAGGACACGGCGGGGGAGCTGTTTTTT	CASREDTAGELFF
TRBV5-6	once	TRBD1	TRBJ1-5	TGTGCCAGCAGCGCTAAACAGGGGGCGAAAGGTGGTAGCAATCAGCCCCAGCATTTT	CASSAKQGAKGGSNQPQHF
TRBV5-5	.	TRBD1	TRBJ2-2	TGTGCCAGCTCCGGACAGGGTATCTCCGGGGAGCTGTTTTTT	CASSGQGISGELFF
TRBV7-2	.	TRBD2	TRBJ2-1	TGTGCCAGCATCTTAGCGGGAGGGCCTAAGTCCTACAATGAGCAGTTCTTC	CASILAGGPKSYNEQFF
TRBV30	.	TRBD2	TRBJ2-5	TGTGCCTGGAGTGTAGGAACTAGCGGCGGTCAAGAGACCCAGTACTTC	CAWSVGTSGGQETQYF
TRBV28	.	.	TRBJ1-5	TGTGCCAGCAGTGGGCAGGTGTCCCAGCATTTT	CASSGQVSQHF
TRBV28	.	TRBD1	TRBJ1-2	TGTGCCAGCAGTTACGAGGGACAGCCGGGTGGCTACACCTTC	CASSYEGQPGGYTF
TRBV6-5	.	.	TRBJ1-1	TGTGCCAGCAGGCCAGGGCTGATGAACACTGAAGCTTTCTTT	CASRPGLMNTEAFF
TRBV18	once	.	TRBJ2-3	TGTGCCAGCTCACCACTAGCGGAGAACACAGATACGCAGTATTTT	CASSPLAENTDTQYF
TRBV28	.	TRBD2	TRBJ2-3	TGTGCCAGCAGTTTACCCCAACTAGCGGGCGCCACAGATACGCAGTATTTT	CASSLPQLAGATDTQYF
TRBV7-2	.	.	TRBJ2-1	TGTGCCAGCAGCATACTACCAGGAGGGAATGAGCAGTTCTTC	CASSILPGGNEQFF
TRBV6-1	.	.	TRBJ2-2	TGTGCCAGCATTATAGCGAACACCGGGGAGCTGTTTTTT	CASIIANTGELFF
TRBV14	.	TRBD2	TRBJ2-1	TGTGCCAGCAGCCAAGCGGGACTAGCGGGAGTTGAGCAGTTCTTC	CASSQAGLAGVEQFF
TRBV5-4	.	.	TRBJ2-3	TGTGCCAGCAGAGCCGGAGATACGCAGTATTTT	CASRAGDTQYF
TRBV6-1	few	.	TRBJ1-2	TGTGCCAGCAGTGAATGGCCAGGGTCAAACTATGGCTACACCTTC	CASSEWPGSNYGYTF
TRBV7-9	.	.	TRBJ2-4	TGTGCCAGCAGTCCCCTCCGCAGGCTGGCCAAAAACATTCAGTACTTC	CASSPLRRLAKNIQYF
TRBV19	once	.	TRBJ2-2	TGTGCCAGTAGTATTGACCAGGGGTACACCGGGGAGCTGTTTTTT	CASSIDQGYTGELFF
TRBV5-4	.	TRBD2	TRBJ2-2	TGTGCCAGCAGCAGGGGACTAGCGGGGCTCACCGGGGAGCTGTTTTTT	CASSRGLAGLTGELFF
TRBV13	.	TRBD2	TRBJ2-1	TGTGCCAGCAGCTTAGCGATCTTGACTAGCGGGATCAATGAGCAGTTCTTC	CASSLAILTSGINEQFF
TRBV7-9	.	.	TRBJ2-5	TGTGCCAGCAGCACCTTCCACAGGCAAGAGACCCAGTACTTC	CASSTFHRQETQYF
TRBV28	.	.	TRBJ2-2	TGTGCCAGCAGTTCCCGGACAGTAACCTTATTTCACACCGGGGAGCTGTTTTTT	CASSSRTVTLFHTGELFF
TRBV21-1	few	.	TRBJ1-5	TGTGCCAGCAGCAAATTGCCAAGGGACAAGCAGCCCCAGCATTTT	CASSKLPRDKQPQHF
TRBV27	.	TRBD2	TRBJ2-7	TGTGCCAGCAGAGGACTCGGGGGGTCCTACGAGCAGTACTTC	CASRGLGGSYEQYF
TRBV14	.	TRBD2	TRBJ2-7	TGTGCCAGCAGCCAAGGGGGTAGCGGGACCTACGAGCAGTACTTC	CASSQGGSGTYEQYF
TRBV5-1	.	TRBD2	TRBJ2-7	TGCGCCAGCAGCTTGGGCGGACTAGCCTTCCACTCCTACGAGCAGTACTTC	CASSLGGLAFHSYEQYF
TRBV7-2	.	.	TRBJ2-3	TGTGCCAGCAGCTTAGGAGCAGATACGCAGTATTTT	CASSLGADTQYF
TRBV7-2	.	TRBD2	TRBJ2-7	TGTGCCAGCAGTTCTCGGACTAGCGCTGCCTACGAGCAGTACTTC	CASSSRTSAAYEQYF
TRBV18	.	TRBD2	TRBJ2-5	TGTGCCAGCTCACCGCCGGGACTAGCGGGAGGGGCCGAGACCCAGTACTTC	CASSPPGLAGGAETQYF
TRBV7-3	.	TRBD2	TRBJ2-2	TGTGCCAGCAGCTTAACTAGCGGGAGCGGCACCGGGGAGCTGTTTTTT	CASSLTSGSGTGELFF
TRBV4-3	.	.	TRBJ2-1	TGCGCCAGCAGCCAAGAGGCGGGTAGATACAATGAGCAGTTCTTC	CASSQEAGRYNEQFF
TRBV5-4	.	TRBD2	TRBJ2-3	TGTGCCAGCAGCTTGCCCCGGGGAGCGGGACCTAGCACAGATACGCAGTATTTT	CASSLPRGAGPSTDTQYF
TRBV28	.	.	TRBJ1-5	TGTGCCAGCAGCCGATGGGGGCTGGGCAATCAGCCCCAGCATTTT	CASSRWGLGNQPQHF
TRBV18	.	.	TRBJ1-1	TGTGCCAGCTCACCTACGGGGGAGAACACTGAAGCTTTCTTT	CASSPTGENTEAFF
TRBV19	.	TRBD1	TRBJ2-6	TGTGCCAGTAGTATCGGGCTCGGACAGGTGAGGGCCAACGTCCTGACTTTC	CASSIGLGQVRANVLTF
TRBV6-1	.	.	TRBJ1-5	TGTGCCAGCAGTGACAGGGGAGCCCATCAGCCCCAGCATTTT	CASSDRGAHQPQHF
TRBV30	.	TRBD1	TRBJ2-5	TGTGCCTGGGAATTCTGGGGACAGGGAGAGACCCAGTACTTC	CAWEFWGQGETQYF
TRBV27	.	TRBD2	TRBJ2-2	TGTGCCAGCAGTTTTCGCCCGAGCGGGAGGGGACCCGGGGAGCTGTTTTTT	CASSFRPSGRGPGELFF
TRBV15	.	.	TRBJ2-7	TGTGCCACCAGCAGAGTAACAGCCTACGAGCAGTACTTC	CATSRVTAYEQYF
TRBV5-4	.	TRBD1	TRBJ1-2	TGTGCCAGCAGCTTGGTGGACAGGGAGGGGTATGGCTACACCTTC	CASSLVDREGYGYTF
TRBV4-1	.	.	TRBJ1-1	TGCGCCAGCAGCCAAGCCAGGGGAATGACTGAAGCTTTCTTT	CASSQARGMTEAFF
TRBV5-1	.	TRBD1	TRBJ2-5	TGCGCCAGCAGCTTGGCAAGGGGGCGTGGGGAGACCCAGTACTTC	CASSLARGRGETQYF
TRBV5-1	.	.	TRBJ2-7	TGCGCCAGCAGCTTGGCCCTCGGGTACGAGCAGTACTTC	CASSLALGYEQYF
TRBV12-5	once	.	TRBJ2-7	TGTGCTAGTCCTCAGGAGGGGGCGGAGGGCCCCTACGAGCAGTACTTC	CASPQEGAEGPYEQYF
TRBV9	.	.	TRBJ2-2	TGTGCCAGCAGCGTAGCAGGGGACACCGGGGAGCTGTTTTTT	CASSVAGDTGELFF
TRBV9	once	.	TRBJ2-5	TGTGCCAGCAGCGTTTCGCCGGTGGCGGGGCAAGAGACCCAGTACTTC	CASSVSPVAGQETQYF
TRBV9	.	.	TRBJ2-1	TGTGCCAGCAGCGTAGACACCTTATCCTACAATGAGCAGTTCTTC	CASSVDTLSYNEQFF
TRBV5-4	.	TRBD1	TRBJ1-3	TGTGCCAGCAGCCAGGACAGGGCTTCCTCTGGAAACACCATATATTTT	CASSQDRASSGNTIYF
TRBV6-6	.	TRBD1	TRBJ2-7	TGTGCCACCCAATTGACCGGGACAGGGGGCGAGCAGTACTTC	CATQLTGTGGEQYF
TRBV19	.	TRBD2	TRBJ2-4	TGTGCCAGTAGTATGACTAGCGGGACGGTCATTCAGTACTTC	CASSMTSGTVIQYF
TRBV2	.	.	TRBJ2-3	TGTGCCAGCAGTGAAGAGGGGGTAGGATTCGCAGATACGCAGTATTTT	CASSEEGVGFADTQYF
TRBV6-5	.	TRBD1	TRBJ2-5	TGTGCCAGCAGGCCGGGGACAGCCCAAGAGACCCAGTACTTC	CASRPGTAQETQYF
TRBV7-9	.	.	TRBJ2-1	TGTGCCAGCAGCTTAATTTCAGACTCCCAATTGCCACATGAGCAGTTCTTC	CASSLISDSQLPHEQFF
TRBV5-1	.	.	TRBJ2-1	TGCGCCAGCAGCCTACCTAGCTCCTACAATGAGCAGTTCTTC	CASSLPSSYNEQFF
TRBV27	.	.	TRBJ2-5	TGTGCCAGCAGTCGCTACTACCAAGAGGGGACCCAGTACTTC	CASSRYYQEGTQYF
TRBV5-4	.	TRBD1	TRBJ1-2	TGTGCCAGCAGCTCCGCAGGGGGCGTCTATGGCTACACCTTC	CASSSAGGVYGYTF
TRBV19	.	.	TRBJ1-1	TGTGCCAGTAGTACCCCCAAACCGTCAGGGGCCACTGAAGCTTTCTTT	CASSTPKPSGATEAFF
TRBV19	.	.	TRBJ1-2	TGTGCCAGTAGTATACACTCCGCGGGGTATCAACAGAGTGGCTACACCTTC	CASSIHSAGYQQSGYTF
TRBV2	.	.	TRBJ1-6	TGTGCCAGCATTCGCGGAGCCTCCTATAATTCACCCCTCCACTTT	CASIRGASYNSPLHF